At least ten counts were recorded for the clone carrying this T cell receptor (beta chain). The germline V gene has CDR1 SNHLY and CDR2 FYNNEI. Trimming left V 7 bases short and J 5 bases short, with 12 bases between. CDR3 length equals 13 residues. This sample was taken from a study of regulatory T cells in long-lasting Graves disease. iRepertoire HTBI primers and Arm-PCR of CDR3 regions built TCR beta libraries. TCRdb called the multiplex PCR reads again in MiXCR, with one record for every CDR3 protein. The data contain 350,000 to 450,000 distinct CDR3 sequences, approximately 15% of them singletons. Time point in this sample: newly diagnosed GD, antithyroid drugs for less than 3 months. Isolated PBMC RNA provided the starting material for the TCR library. This sample was shared with a second study, whose subject was T cells in Graves' hyperthyroidism and ophthalmopathy. From that study: Graves' hyperthyroidism showing no ophthalmopathy progression within 18 months was considered stable. A first-round RT-PCR of the TCR CDR3 used the HTBI primer set. A model built on 13 V-J features separated ophthalmopathy from stable hyperthyroidism.

V and J are TRBV2 and TRBJ1-5, with D perhaps matching TRBD1 (6 bases). Sequences were derived from peripheral blood mononuclear cells (PBMCs), sampled at new diagnosis, from a patient treated with antithyroid drugs. This clonotype originated in a woman aged 25 to 45 with Graves disease. CDR3 amino acids: CASNDRSHQPQHF. The CDR3 bases are TGTGCCAGCAACGACAGGTCACATCAGCCCCAGCATTTT.